Sequencing of this T cell receptor beta chain was carried out in a study of blood T cell repertoires in COVID-19 (dated by TCRdb to the early 2020s). Context from the whole study: Collaborator samples came from the United States, Italy and Spain and covered acute and convalescent phases of COVID-19. The material from the prospective study consisted of cDNA or gDNA derived from T cells, B-cell-depleted T cells, or PBMCs. The dataset comprised deeply sampled blood TCRbeta repertoires from subjects exposed to, actively infected with, or recovered from COVID-19. A freely available public database, intended as a resource for researchers studying the immune response to SARS-CoV-2, is where the repertoires were released. Samples were obtained from the ongoing ImmuneRACE study (first 160 participants) and from some 1,200 subjects provided by 6 global collaborators. Sample metadata almost always included a de-identified subject ID, COVID-19 status, age in years and sex. Where available, HLA class I and class II types were taken from metadata supplied by the sample provider and were not determined by assay-based typing.

This clone was observed a handful of times. Its antigen is currently not known. The sample holds no much larger clone one base away, and base qualities are not on file. V was cut back by 6 bases and J by 3 bases, leaving a gap of 9 bases between them. The germline V gene supplies CDR1 WSHSY and CDR2 SAAADI. The CDR3 starts with the cysteine, ends with the phenylalanine, and has 13 residues. Of the read, only the CDR3 DNA is kept; its 39 bases are in frame from base 1. Collaborating institutions collected whole blood in K2EDTA tubes following their own protocols. For TCRbeta analysis, collaborator samples were shipped as frozen whole blood, as isolated PBMCs, or as DNA extracted from either sample type. TCRbeta CDR3 regions were amplified from genomic DNA using the immunoSEQ Assay, a bias-controlled multiplex PCR. The authors' analysis ran thus. Within the assay, amplification of reference gene primers was used to estimate how many nucleated cells each sample contained. To quantify the absolute abundance of each unique TCRbeta CDR3 rearrangement, sequence reads were collapsed and filtered. For each sample, productive Simpson clonality was calculated as the square root of Simpson's diversity index across productive rearrangements. The clones in this table, taken by TCRdb from immuneACCESS, are in-frame only. Not every clone is retained; where verified, under half of the shortfall comes from an unresolved V gene, and the cause of the rest is unknown. V and J calls and clone size are copied from that table; D and trimming were computed from the DNA. Present in this sample are some 180,000 clones, around 84% of which were seen just once. Together, the top ten hold approximately 13% of the sample.

What the authors observed across the whole study: How much clinical and demographic metadata was included differed by source and by participant, and the metadata was provided uncurated.

This clonotype was sampled from a human donor in a cohort sampled during active COVID-19. Sequencing used peripheral blood. The chain joins TRBV10-2 to TRBJ1-5, with the D segment identity uncertain. The CDR3 region: CASSVTINQPQHF. Read as DNA, the sequence is TGCGCCAGCAGCGTAACTATCAATCAGCCCCAGCATTTT.